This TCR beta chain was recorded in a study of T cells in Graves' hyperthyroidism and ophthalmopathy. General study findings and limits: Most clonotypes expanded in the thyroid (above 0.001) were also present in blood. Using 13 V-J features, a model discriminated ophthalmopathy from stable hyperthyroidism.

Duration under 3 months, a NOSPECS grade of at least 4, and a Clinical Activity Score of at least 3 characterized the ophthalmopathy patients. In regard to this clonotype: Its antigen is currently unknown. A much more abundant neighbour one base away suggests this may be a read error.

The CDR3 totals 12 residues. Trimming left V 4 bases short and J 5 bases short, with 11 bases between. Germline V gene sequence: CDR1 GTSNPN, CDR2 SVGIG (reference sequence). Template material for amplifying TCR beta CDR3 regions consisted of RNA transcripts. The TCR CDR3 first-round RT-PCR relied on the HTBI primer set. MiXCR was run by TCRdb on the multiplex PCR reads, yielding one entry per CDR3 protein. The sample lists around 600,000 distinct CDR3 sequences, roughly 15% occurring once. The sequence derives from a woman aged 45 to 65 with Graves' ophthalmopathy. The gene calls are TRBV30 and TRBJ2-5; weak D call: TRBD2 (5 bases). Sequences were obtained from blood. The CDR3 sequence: CAWNGVTETQYF. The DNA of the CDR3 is TGTGCCTGGAACGGGGTAACGGAGACCCAGTACTTC.